This T cell receptor beta chain was sequenced for a study of T-cell reconstitution after alpha-beta-depleted transplantation in children (dated by TCRdb to the mid-2010s). With regard to the full study: Using TCR repertoire profiling, the study quantitatively followed how T-cell immune reconstitution unfolded in children after TCRalphabeta/CD19-depleted allogeneic hematopoietic cell transplantation.

Only a few counts were recorded for this clonotype. Its antigen is still unknown. No qualities accompany the bases; no much larger clone lies one base away. The protocol used for the library was PCR. Sequencing was carried out with an Illumina HiSeq 2500. TCR library preparation used molecular barcoding, with unique molecular identifiers applied to normalize quantification of the TCRbeta repertoire. Clones were called with MiXCR by TCRdb after fastp trimmed the public reads at Q25, and only in-frame beta chains were retained. Each record represents a unique CDR3 protein, reported with the most common genes and DNA among its rows. The table for this sample lists some 590,000 distinct CDR3 sequences; 10% to 13% of them were counted only once. Roughly 4% of the sample is held by the ten biggest clonotypes. CDR1 and CDR2, looked up from the germline V gene, are SGDLS and YYNGEE. Compared with germline, V lacks 4 bases and J lacks 7 bases; bases without a gene match: 13. The CDR3 holds 16 amino acids from the cysteine to the phenylalanine. Just the 48-base CDR3 DNA is kept, in frame starting at base 1.

The receptor chain draws on TRBV9 and TRBJ2-1; TRBD2 aligns with 8 central bases. This TCR was recovered from a human donor who donated a stem cell graft to a child with acute myeloid leukemia. Sequences were derived from PBMCs from the stem cell graft donor, sampled from the stem cell graft. The nucleotide sequence is given as TGTGCCAGCAGCCAGGGTCCGGGAGGGCCGGTGAATGAGCAGTTCTTC. Its product reads: CASSQGPGGPVNEQFF.